These 14 T cell receptor beta chains were all obtained from the same sample, sequenced in a study of T cell changes during pregnancy in multiple sclerosis. TCRdb's copy holds only in-frame clones and misses some; the assay was immunoSEQ multiplex PCR. The sample yields over 15,000 clones, roughly 88% seen once. Sequenced here: CD8+ T cells from peripheral blood mononuclear cells, sampled after pregnancy. The origin of the receptors is a female donor in good health, enrolled as a control in a pregnancy study.

This clone was seen only a few times. The chain's CDR3 is CAWQPTGNTEAFF. The CDR3 bases are TGTGCCTGGCAACCCACAGGGAACACTGAAGCTTTCTTT. The gene calls are TRBV30 and TRBJ1-1; tentative D call: TRBD1 (5 bases). CDR1 and CDR2 (germline): GTSNPN, SVGIG (reference sequence). Trimming stripped 5 bases from V and 1 base from J, with 11 bases between. This CDR3 is 13 amino acids long. The full variable domain, rest sourced from reference TRBV30 and TRBJ1-1, is SQTIHQWPATLVQPVGSPLSLECTVEGTSNPNLYWYRQAAGRGLQLLFYSVGIGQISSEVPQNLSASRPQDRQFILSSKKLLLSDSGFYLCAWQPTGNTEAFFGQGTRLTVV.

The chain combines TRBV4-3 with TRBJ2-1; unclear D gene. The CDR3 totals 16 residues. Germline values: CDR1 LGHNA, CDR2 YSLEER. V was clipped by 0 bases and J by 0 bases, with 9 bases between them. CDR3: CASSQDGSSSYNEQFF. CDR3 nucleotides: TGCGCCAGCAGCCAAGATGGCTCCAGCTCCTACAATGAGCAGTTCTTC.

The rearrangement links TRBV7-3 to TRBJ2-1, with TRBD2 matching 9 bases. With 3 bases clipped from V and 4 bases from J, the junction kept 4 bases outside the gene matches. Germline values: CDR1 SGHTA, CDR2 FQGTGA. This CDR3 has 15 residues. CDR3 residues: CASSLAGGQYNEQFF. As DNA, the CDR3 is TGTGCCAGCAGCTTGGCGGGGGGGCAATACAATGAGCAGTTCTTC. Together with reference TRBV7-3 and TRBJ2-1, the CDR3 gives the full variable domain: GAGVSQTPSNKVTEKGKYVELRCDPISGHTALYWYRQSLGQGPEFLIYFQGTGAADDSGLPNDRFFAVRPEGSVSTLKIQRTERGDSAVYLCASSLAGGQYNEQFFGPGTRLTVL.

The V and J genes are TRBV6-5 and TRBJ1-5; D is unclear. Germline loops: CDR1 MNHEY, CDR2 SVGAGI. Trimming shortened V by 0 bases and J by 4 bases, and 7 bases separated the two germline ends. The CDR3 has 14 residues. The CDR3 protein is CASSYSAGNQPQHF. The CDR3, as DNA: TGTGCCAGCAGTTACTCCGCCGGGAATCAGCCCCAGCATTTT.

This clone showed up just once. This rearrangement joins TRBV4-3 to TRBJ1-2; a weak D match, TRBD1 (5 bases). This CDR3 is 16 amino acids long. The germline CDR1 and CDR2 sequences are LGHNA and YSLEER. The V end lost 1 base, the J end lost 4 bases, and 16 bases lay between the germline ends. The CDR3, as DNA: TGCGCCAGCAGCCAAGGGGGGGAATTCAGAATCTATGGCTACACCTTC. As protein: CASSQGGEFRIYGYTF.

This clone was seen only once. The chain is built from TRBV2 and TRBJ1-1; 10 positions agree with TRBD1. After removal of 11 bases from V and 8 bases from J, the junction contained 11 bases not matched to a gene. This CDR3 region has 13 residues. Germline values: CDR1 SNHLY, CDR2 FYNNEI. CDR3 nucleotide sequence: TGTGCCGGAGGGACAGGGGTTTTAATCGAAGCTTTCTTT. Protein: CAGGTGVLIEAFF. Full variable domain (missing parts from reference TRBV2 and TRBJ1-1): EPEVTQTPSHQVTQMGQEVILRCVPISNHLYFYWYRQILGQKVEFLVSFYNNEISEKSEIFDDQFSVERPDGSNFTLKIRSTKLEDSAMYFCAGGTGVLIEAFFGQGTRLTVV.

The V and J genes are TRBV7-2 and TRBJ2-1; 9 bases line up with TRBD2. J was trimmed by 7 bases and V by 2 bases; bases with no gene match: 9. Looked up from germline, CDR1 is SGHTA and CDR2 is FQGNSA. The CDR3 totals 16 residues. CDR3 in amino acids: CASSLWGGLAENEQFF. As DNA, the CDR3 is TGTGCCAGCAGCTTATGGGGGGGACTAGCTGAAAATGAGCAGTTCTTC.

CDR3 region: CAISEISGTGNNSPLHF. DNA for the CDR3: TGTGCCATCAGTGAAATCTCCGGGACAGGGAATAATTCACCCCTCCACTTT. The chain carries TRBV10-3 and TRBJ1-6; 9 nucleotides match TRBD1. The J segment lost 5 bases and the V segment lost 3 bases, leaving 8 bases of the junction unmatched. CDR1 ENHRY and CDR2 SYGVKD come from the germline V gene. The CDR3 extends over 17 amino acids.

The V gene is TRBV6-5, the J gene TRBJ2-5; 13 bases match TRBD2. This CDR3 region has 16 residues. The germline V gene has CDR1 MNHEY and CDR2 SVGAGI. Losses at the gene ends were 0 bases for V and 3 bases for J; bases not matched to a gene: 1. This CDR3 reads CASSYSGTSGEETQYF. In DNA, the CDR3 is TGTGCCAGCAGTTACTCTGGGACTAGCGGGGAAGAGACCCAGTACTTC.

This chain links TRBV15 with TRBJ2-1; 11 positions match TRBD2. CDR3 length: 22 residues. Losses at the gene ends were 1 base for V and 2 bases for J; bases not matched to a gene: 19. Germline-derived CDR1 and CDR2 are LNHNV and YYDKDF (reference sequence). This CDR3 reads CATSRGRAYSGGAEITYNEQFF. CDR3 sequence (DNA): TGTGCCACCAGCAGAGGACGGGCCTATAGCGGGGGGGCCGAAATTACCTACAATGAGCAGTTCTTC. The complete variable domain, with remaining parts taken from reference TRBV15 and TRBJ2-1, reads DAMVIQNPRYQVTQFGKPVTLSCSQTLNHNVMYWYQQKSSQAPKLLFHYYDKDFNNEADTPDNFQSRRPNTSFCFLDIRSPGLGDTAMYLCATSRGRAYSGGAEITYNEQFFGPGTRLTVL.

J is TRBJ2-4 and V is TRBV4-1, with a weak D call TRBD1 (5 bases). V was cut by 0 bases and J by 6 bases, with 6 bases left in between. Germline lookup yields CDR1 MGHRA and CDR2 YSYEKL. This CDR3 spans 13 amino acids. The CDR3 nucleotides read TGCGCCAGCAGCCAAGACCAGGGAAACATTCAGTACTTC. Translated, it gives CASSQDQGNIQYF.

The chain has TRBV25-1 and TRBJ2-3, with D possibly being TRBD1 (6 bases). The V end was cut by 6 bases, the J end by 5 bases, with 9 bases between. The CDR3 has 12 amino acids. Germline values: CDR1 MGHDK, CDR2 SYGVNS. The CDR3 spells CASRTGVDTQYF. CDR3 nucleotide sequence: TGTGCCAGCAGGACAGGCGTAGATACGCAGTATTTT.

This chain uses TRBV4-1 with TRBJ2-2; TRBD2 aligns across 12 bases. Trimming removed 4 bases from V and 5 bases from J; junction bases left unmatched: 2. The CDR3 sequence is 15 residues long. Germline CDR1 reads MGHRA; CDR2 reads YSYEKL. DNA for the CDR3: TGCGCCAGCAGCCTCGGGACTAGCGGGACCGGGGAGCTGTTTTTT. This encodes CASSLGTSGTGELFF.

V is TRBV6-5 and J is TRBJ2-5; 9 nucleotides align to TRBD1. CDR3 length equals 13 residues. The germline gives CDR1 MNHEY, CDR2 SVGAGI. The junction had 3 bases not matched to a gene; V was cut back by 6 bases and J by 4 bases. CDR3 DNA: TGTGCCAGCAGGCTGGGACAGGGAGAGACCCAGTACTTC. Encoded protein: CASRLGQGETQYF.